This TCR beta chain stems from a study of T cells in Graves' hyperthyroidism and ophthalmopathy. Study-level results: Ophthalmopathy was separated from stable hyperthyroidism by a 13 V-J model.

What was amplified from RNA transcripts were TCR beta CDR3 regions. During a first-round RT-PCR of the TCR CDR3, the HTBI primer set was used. A single record per CDR3 protein comes from TCRdb applying MiXCR to the multiplex PCR reads. The data hold some 800,000 distinct CDR3 sequences, with 35% to 45% observed a single time. CDR1 and CDR2 (germline): DFQATT, SNEGSKA (reference sequence). V was pared by 6 bases and J by 13 bases, with 16 bases between. The length of the CDR3 is 12 residues. Points on this clonotype: The target antigen is unknown.

This chain connects TRBV20-1 to TRBJ1-6; D is undetermined. Sequencing input: blood. This TCR was sampled from a man aged 18 to 30 with Graves' hyperthyroidism. The CDR3 sequence: CSAPDGPGPLHF. CDR3 nucleotides: TGCAGTGCCCCGGACGGGCCGGGGCCCCTCCACTTT.